The present T cell receptor beta chain was sequenced within a study of T cell responses to AZD1222 COVID-19 vaccine. After removal of 2 bases from V and 0 bases from J, the junction contained 3 bases not matched to a gene. In germline, CDR1 is MNHEY, CDR2 SVGAGI. The CDR3 totals 16 residues. The data were produced by immunoSEQ multiplex PCR, yet TCRdb's version contains in-frame clones alone and is incomplete. Of approximately 99,000 clones in the sample, about nine tenths were seen once. This clone was seen a handful of times. The rearrangement uses TRBV6-5 and TRBJ2-3; 9 nucleotides line up with TRBD2. The specimen was peripheral blood, collected on day 0 of MenACWY control vaccination. This TCR was recovered from an adult in good health. CDR3 amino acids: CASSYVAGGSTDTQYF. In DNA form, the CDR3 reads TGTGCCAGCAGTTACGTGGCGGGGGGGAGCACAGATACGCAGTATTTT.